Sequencing of this T cell receptor (beta chain) was carried out in a study of cytomegalovirus exposure and HLA in healthy donors. Researchers ran the PCR with 60 Vbeta and 13 Jbeta primers. Clones were sequenced by immunoSEQ multiplex PCR, and TCRdb holds only the in-frame ones, with some missing. The sample includes around 58,000 clones, around 77% seen only once; the top ten take about 5%. The clonotype originates from a male donor in good health and CMV-seropositive. Sequencing used PBMCs.

The CDR3 reads CASSALAYEQYF. The CDR3 DNA reads TGTGCCAGCAGTGCGCTAGCCTACGAGCAGTACTTC. V gene TRBV2 combines with J gene TRBJ2-7; no clear D gene. From germline, CDR1 is SNHLY and CDR2 FYNNEI. The CDR3 extends over 12 amino acids. V was pared by 4 bases and J by 2 bases, with 6 bases between.